This TCR beta chain was observed in a study of T cell responses to AZD1222 COVID-19 vaccine. Looked up from germline, CDR1 is GTSNPN and CDR2 is SVGIG (reference sequence). The CDR3 is 12 residues long. V was cut by 2 bases and J by 10 bases, with 11 bases left in between. Profiled with immunoSEQ multiplex PCR; TCRdb holds only in-frame clones, not every one. The sample consists of tens of thousands of clones, about 90% of them appearing once. Overall study results and limits: Regions 160-218 and 743-854 dominated among vaccine-associated CD4 TCRs spanning spike. The study sampled repertoires only after the peak T cell response.

As concerns this clone: Its antigen is currently unknown.

The chain uses TRBV30 and TRBJ1-4; D uncertain. The material was peripheral blood, obtained on day 0 of AZD1222 vaccination. This clonotype originated in an adult in good health. Written as DNA, the CDR3 is TGTGCCTGGAGTCCCGGAGTGGGAAAACTGTTTTTT. Translated, it gives CAWSPGVGKLFF.